Presented here are 28 T cell receptor beta chains from one specimen sequenced in a study of OX40 agonist ivuxolimab in advanced cancers. Using immunoSEQ multiplex PCR, the repertoire was profiled, and TCRdb retains in-frame clones only, with some absent. The table lists fewer than 100,000 clones, approximately 90% of them singletons. The source was CD4+ or CD8+ T cells sorted from blood, collected in a trial of the OX40 agonist ivuxolimab. Receptor source: an adult with an advanced solid tumor such as melanoma, head and neck, liver or kidney cancer.

J is TRBJ2-3 and V is TRBV7-2; D is possibly TRBD1 or TRBD2 (5 bases each). This CDR3 is built from 15 residues. Germline values: CDR1 SGHTA, CDR2 FQGNSA. V was trimmed by 1 base and J by 2 bases, leaving 10 bases between them. The CDR3 region is CASSLGGYITDTQYF. The CDR3 DNA reads as TGTGCCAGCAGCTTAGGGGGGTACATCACAGATACGCAGTATTTT.

V usage is TRBV14 and J usage is TRBJ2-5; D call uncertain. Germline V gene lookup returns CDR1 SGHDN and CDR2 FVKESK. This CDR3 has 16 residues. Trimming removed 0 bases from V and 1 base from J, with 12 bases in between. The CDR3 sequence: CASSQDHGQSQETQYF. As DNA, the CDR3 is TGTGCCAGCAGCCAAGATCATGGCCAGAGCCAAGAGACCCAGTACTTC.

This rearrangement joins TRBV28 to TRBJ1-1; D unclear. The germline V gene encodes CDR1 MDHEN and CDR2 SYDVKM. This CDR3 region has 14 residues. The V and J ends lost 5 bases and 2 bases respectively, with 12 bases between them. The CDR3 region has the DNA TGTGCCAGCAGTGAAGCTTGGCCTAACACTGAAGCTTTCTTT. As protein: CASSEAWPNTEAFF. The variable domain in full, with the rest retrieved from reference TRBV28 and TRBJ1-1, is DVKVTQSSRYLVKRTGEKVFLECVQDMDHENMFWYRQDPGLGLRLIYFSYDVKMKEKGDIPEGYSVSREKKERFSLILESASTNQTSMYLCASSEAWPNTEAFFGQGTRLTVV.

The chain carries TRBV29-1 and TRBJ2-3; 9 positions match TRBD1. The CDR3 extends over 15 amino acids. V was pared by 5 bases and J by 0 bases, with 6 bases of the junction left unmatched. CDR1 is SQVTM, CDR2 ANQGSEA, per germline. CDR3 loop: CSVRPGQGSTDTQYF. The CDR3 DNA is TGCAGCGTTAGACCGGGACAGGGAAGCACAGATACGCAGTATTTT.

J is TRBJ2-5 and V is TRBV7-2; TRBD1 might be the D (6 bases). This CDR3 has 14 residues. Per the germline V gene, CDR1 is SGHTA and CDR2 is FQGNSA. V lost 2 bases and J lost 1, with 8 bases in between. The CDR3 protein is CASSLHRAQETQYF. The CDR3 coding sequence is TGTGCCAGCAGCTTACACAGGGCCCAAGAGACCCAGTACTTC.

The CDR3 is CASSQDFGGLYNEQFF. The CDR3 DNA reads as TGCGCCAGCAGCCAAGATTTTGGGGGATTGTACAATGAGCAGTTCTTC. J is TRBJ2-1 and V is TRBV4-3, with D perhaps assigned TRBD1 or TRBD2 (5 bases each). The CDR3 loop spans 16 amino acids. Germline CDR1 and CDR2: LGHNA and YSLEER. With 0 bases removed from V and 4 bases from J, the gap between germline ends came to 13 bases.

This clone has only a few counts. The chain is built from TRBV7-9 and TRBJ2-3; the D gene is possibly TRBD2 (6 bases). CDR1 is SEHNR and CDR2 is FQNEAQ in the germline V gene (reference sequence). V shed 1 base and J shed 12 bases, with 14 bases lying between them. The CDR3 has 13 residues. CDR3 protein: CASSLDGGRPQYF. In DNA form, the CDR3 reads TGTGCCAGCAGCTTAGATGGTGGGAGGCCCCAGTATTTT.

This clone was recorded a few times. V usage is TRBV13 and J usage is TRBJ2-3, with D possibly TRBD1 on 6 matching bases. V was clipped by 3 bases and J by 3 bases, with 13 bases between them. The CDR3 loop spans 15 amino acids. The germline V gene encodes CDR1 PRHDT and CDR2 FYEKMQ (reference sequence). For the CDR3, the DNA is TGTGCCAGCAGCTTCCCTCGCAGGGGAACAGATACGCAGTATTTT. This sequence encodes CASSFPRRGTDTQYF.

This clone was picked up a small number of times. The chain employs TRBV28 and TRBJ1-1; 9 bases agree with TRBD1. After removal of 10 bases from V and 5 bases from J, the junction contained 5 bases not matched to a gene. This CDR3 spans 12 amino acids. Germline loops: CDR1 MDHEN, CDR2 SYDVKM. The CDR3 here is CATMTGGTEAFF. CDR3 in DNA: TGTGCCACCATGACAGGGGGAACTGAAGCTTTCTTT.

The V call is TRBV19, the J call TRBJ1-5; the D is unclear. Trimming cost V 4 bases and J 0 bases, with 10 bases left between them. CDR1 and CDR2 (germline): LNHDA, SQIVND (reference sequence). The CDR3 covers 15 residues. The CDR3 sequence is CASSSDQVSNQPQHF. The CDR3 DNA follows: TGTGCCAGTAGTAGCGACCAGGTTAGCAATCAGCCCCAGCATTTT.

This chain uses TRBV6-1 with TRBJ1-5, with D possibly being TRBD1 (5 bases). This CDR3 contains 14 residues. The V end was cut by 2 bases, the J end by 3 bases, with 8 bases between. Per germline, CDR1 MNHNS and CDR2 SASEGT. CDR3 sequence reads: CASSEQGVNQPQHF. The DNA of the CDR3 is TGTGCCAGCAGTGAACAGGGAGTCAATCAGCCCCAGCATTTT.

This clone has more than one count but fewer than ten. The chain combines TRBV5-1 with TRBJ1-4; maybe TRBD1 (5 bases). The CDR3 totals 14 residues. Trimming removed 4 bases at V and 4 bases at J, with 11 bases between. Per the germline V gene, CDR1 is SGHRS and CDR2 is YFSETQ. CDR3 loop: CASSRDGDNEKLFF. CDR3 coding DNA: TGCGCCAGCAGCCGGGACGGAGATAATGAAAAACTGTTTTTT.

This chain uses TRBV9 with TRBJ2-3, with D possibly being TRBD1 (5 bases). The germline CDR1 and CDR2 sequences are SGDLS and YYNGEE. This CDR3 region has 14 residues. The V end lost 0 bases, the J end lost 6 bases, and 11 bases lay between the germline ends. Here the CDR3 reads CASSVETSGDTQYF. The CDR3 DNA is TGTGCCAGCAGCGTAGAGACCTCAGGGGATACGCAGTATTTT.

The genes are TRBV29-1 and TRBJ2-7, with 10 positions matching TRBD2. Germline CDR1 SQVTM, CDR2 ANQGSEA. CDR3 length equals 15 residues. V gave up 3 bases and J gave up 5 bases; unmatched junction bases: 10. Here the CDR3 DNA reads TGCAGCGTTGACGCACCTAGCGGGGGTATTAACGAGCAGTACTTC. Translation: CSVDAPSGGINEQYF.

The V call is TRBV11-3, the J call TRBJ2-3; perhaps TRBD2 as D (6 bases). Trimming removed 2 bases at V and 7 bases at J, with 10 bases between. The CDR3 contains 13 residues. Looked up from germline, CDR1 is SGHNT and CDR2 is YENEEA. CDR3 sequence reads: CASSLSGGNTQYF. The DNA for the CDR3 is TGTGCCAGCAGCTTATCAGGCGGGAATACGCAGTATTTT.

The chain links TRBV28 to TRBJ1-5; TRBD1 might be the D (5 bases). The CDR3 runs to 17 residues. Germline lookup yields CDR1 MDHEN and CDR2 SYDVKM. V was pared by 3 bases and J by 1 base, with 16 bases between. The CDR3 spells CASSLFFGTESNQPQHF. The CDR3 coding sequence is TGTGCCAGCAGTTTGTTTTTCGGGACGGAAAGCAATCAGCCCCAGCATTTT.

The chain uses TRBV28 and TRBJ2-3; D unclear. Germline V CDR1 and CDR2: MDHEN, SYDVKM. This CDR3 has 15 amino acids. V was cut by 5 bases and J by 2 bases, with 14 bases left in between. The CDR3 DNA reads as TGTGCCAGCAGTCCCACCGGCTACGCCACAGATACGCAGTATTTT. Translating gives CASSPTGYATDTQYF.

The chain carries TRBV27 and TRBJ2-3, with a weak D call TRBD1 (5 bases). The CDR3 covers 13 residues. Trimming left V 5 bases short and J 4 bases short, with 10 bases between. The germline V gene has CDR1 MNHEY and CDR2 SMNVEV (reference sequence). Here the CDR3 reads CASSRRVADTQYF. In nucleotides, the CDR3 is TGTGCCAGCAGTCGCAGGGTGGCAGATACGCAGTATTTT.

V usage is TRBV15 and J usage is TRBJ2-1, with D possibly being TRBD1 (6 bases). This CDR3 has 15 amino acids. Per germline, CDR1 LNHNV and CDR2 YYDKDF (reference sequence). Trimming pared 0 bases from V and 6 bases from J, leaving 12 bases between. CDR3 sequence (DNA): TGTGCCACCAGCAGAGAAGGGGCAGGGGCCAATGAGCAGTTCTTC. This translates into CATSREGAGANEQFF.

Only a few counts were recorded for this clone. The rearrangement uses TRBV4-1 and TRBJ2-1; perhaps D is TRBD1 or TRBD2 (6 bases each). The CDR3 contains 17 residues. Germline V gives CDR1 MGHRA, CDR2 YSYEKL. The V end was cut by 1 base, the J end by 8 bases, with 21 bases between. The CDR3 sequence is CASSQGPARGVLDEQFF. CDR3 bases: TGCGCCAGCAGCCAAGGCCCTGCTAGGGGGGTCTTGGATGAGCAGTTCTTC.

This clone turned up a few times. In DNA, the CDR3 is TGTGCCAGCAGTGTTTTAGGGGGGATGGGCACCGGGGAGCTGTTTTTT. This sequence encodes CASSVLGGMGTGELFF. The V call is TRBV2, the J call TRBJ2-2; tentatively, D is TRBD1 or TRBD2 (6 bases each). CDR1 and CDR2 from the germline V gene are SNHLY and FYNNEI. The CDR3 is 16 amino acids. Trimming removed 4 bases at V and 4 bases at J, with 16 bases between.

The chain uses TRBV6-5 and TRBJ2-7, with 9 nucleotides matching TRBD1. With 2 bases clipped from V and 2 bases from J, the junction kept 7 bases outside the gene matches. This CDR3 is 16 amino acids long. CDR1 is MNHEY, CDR2 SVGAGI, per germline. The CDR3 coding sequence is TGTGCCAGCAGTTACGGGTCCGGGACAGGGACCTACGAGCAGTACTTC. Protein: CASSYGSGTGTYEQYF.

The V call is TRBV7-2, the J call TRBJ2-7; 11 nucleotides align to TRBD2. The germline gives CDR1 SGHTA, CDR2 FQGNSA. J lost 3 bases, V lost 5 bases, and 9 bases had no gene match. This CDR3 comprises 16 residues. In DNA, the CDR3 is TGTGCCAGCAGCACTGGGACTAGCGGAAATATCTACGAGCAGTACTTC. Translating it yields CASSTGTSGNIYEQYF.

The DNA for the CDR3 is TGTGCCAGTACCACCAGAGGCGGGAGGCCTACCGGGGAGCTGTTTTTT. This gives the protein CASTTRGGRPTGELFF. The V gene is TRBV19, the J gene TRBJ2-2; 8 bases agree with TRBD2. Per the germline V gene, CDR1 is LNHDA and CDR2 is SQIVND (reference sequence). This CDR3 has 16 amino acids. V was clipped by 7 bases and J by 5 bases; unmatched bases: 12.

CDR3 bases: TGCGCCAGCAGCCAAGAATTGCGGTCGAACACCGGGGAGCTGTTTTTT. It codes for CASSQELRSNTGELFF. The V gene is TRBV4-3, the J gene TRBJ2-2; D not resolved. CDR3 length equals 16 residues. Germline V CDR1 and CDR2: LGHNA, YSLEER. Trimming removed 0 bases at V and 0 bases at J, with 8 bases between.

The rearrangement links TRBV5-3 to TRBJ1-4; possibly TRBD1 for D (6 bases). Being an ORF, TRBV5-3 has a function that is uncertain. The CDR3 has 14 amino acids. The V end was cut by 4 bases, the J end by 8 bases, with 15 bases between. The CDR3 bases are TGTGCCAGAAGCACCCACAGGGAAGGGGAAAAACTGTTTTTT. Translation: CARSTHREGEKLFF.

This clone was recorded only once. The chain recombines TRBV28 with TRBJ2-1, with no clear D. CDR3 length: 16 amino acids. The V end lost 4 bases, the J end lost 0 bases, and 13 bases lay between the germline ends. Germline assignment: CDR1 MDHEN and CDR2 SYDVKM. The CDR3 spells CASSSRTESSYNEQFF. CDR3 nucleotides: TGTGCCAGCAGTTCGAGGACGGAAAGCTCCTACAATGAGCAGTTCTTC.

The genes are TRBV7-2 and TRBJ2-4; 7 bases agree with TRBD1. The CDR3 has 12 residues. Trimming removed 3 bases from V and 10 bases from J; junction bases left unmatched: 3. The germline V gene has CDR1 SGHTA and CDR2 FQGNSA. In DNA form, the CDR3 reads TGTGCCAGCAGCTTGACAGGGCAGATTCAGTACTTC. Translated, it gives CASSLTGQIQYF.